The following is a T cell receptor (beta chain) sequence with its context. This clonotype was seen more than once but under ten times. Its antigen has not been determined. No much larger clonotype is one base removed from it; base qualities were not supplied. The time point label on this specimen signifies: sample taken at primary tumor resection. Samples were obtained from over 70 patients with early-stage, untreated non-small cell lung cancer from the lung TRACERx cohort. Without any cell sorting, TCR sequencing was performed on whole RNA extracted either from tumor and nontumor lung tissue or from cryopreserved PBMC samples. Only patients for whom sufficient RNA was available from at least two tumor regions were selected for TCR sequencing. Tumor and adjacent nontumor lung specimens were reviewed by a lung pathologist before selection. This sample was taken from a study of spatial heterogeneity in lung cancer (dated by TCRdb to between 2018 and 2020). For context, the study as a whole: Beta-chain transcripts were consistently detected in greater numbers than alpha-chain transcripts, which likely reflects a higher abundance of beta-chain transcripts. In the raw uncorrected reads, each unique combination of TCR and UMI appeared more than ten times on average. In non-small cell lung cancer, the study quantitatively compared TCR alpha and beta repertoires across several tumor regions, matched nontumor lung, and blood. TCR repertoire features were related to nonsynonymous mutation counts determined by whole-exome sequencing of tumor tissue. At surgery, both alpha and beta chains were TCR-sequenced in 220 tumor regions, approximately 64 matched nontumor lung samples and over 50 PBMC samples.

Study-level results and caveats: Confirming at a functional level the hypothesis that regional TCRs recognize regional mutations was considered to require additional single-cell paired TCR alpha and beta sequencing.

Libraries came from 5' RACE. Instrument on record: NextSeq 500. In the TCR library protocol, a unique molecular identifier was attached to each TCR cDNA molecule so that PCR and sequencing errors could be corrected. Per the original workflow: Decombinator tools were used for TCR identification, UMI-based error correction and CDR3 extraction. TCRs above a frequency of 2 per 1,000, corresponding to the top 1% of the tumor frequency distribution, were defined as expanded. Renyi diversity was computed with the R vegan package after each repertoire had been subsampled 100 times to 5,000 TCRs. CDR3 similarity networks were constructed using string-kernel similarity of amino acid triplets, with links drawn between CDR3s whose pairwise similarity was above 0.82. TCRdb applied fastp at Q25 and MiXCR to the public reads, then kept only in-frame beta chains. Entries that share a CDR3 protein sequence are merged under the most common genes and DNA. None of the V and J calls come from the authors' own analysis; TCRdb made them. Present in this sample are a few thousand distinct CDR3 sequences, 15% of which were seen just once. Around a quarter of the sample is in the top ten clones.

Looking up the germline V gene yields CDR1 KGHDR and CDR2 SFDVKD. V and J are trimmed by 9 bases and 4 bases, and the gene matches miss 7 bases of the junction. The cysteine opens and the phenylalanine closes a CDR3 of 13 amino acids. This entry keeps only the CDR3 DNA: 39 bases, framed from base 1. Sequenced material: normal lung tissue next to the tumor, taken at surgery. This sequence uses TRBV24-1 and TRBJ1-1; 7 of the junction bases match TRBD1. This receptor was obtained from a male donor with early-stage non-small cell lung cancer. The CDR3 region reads CATQGGAFTEAFF. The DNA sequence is TGTGCCACCCAAGGGGGCGCGTTCACTGAAGCTTTCTTT.